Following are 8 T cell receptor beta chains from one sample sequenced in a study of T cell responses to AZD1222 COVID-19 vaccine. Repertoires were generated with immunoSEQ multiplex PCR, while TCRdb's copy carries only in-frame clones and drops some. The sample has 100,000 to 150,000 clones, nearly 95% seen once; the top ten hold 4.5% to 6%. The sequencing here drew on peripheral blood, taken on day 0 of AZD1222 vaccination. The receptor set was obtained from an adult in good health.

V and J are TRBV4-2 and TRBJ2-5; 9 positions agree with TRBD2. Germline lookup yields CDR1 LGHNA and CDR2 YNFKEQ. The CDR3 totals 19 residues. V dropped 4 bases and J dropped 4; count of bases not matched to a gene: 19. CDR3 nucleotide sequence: TGTGCCAGCAGCCGGCAAGGTGGTAGCGGGAGCCCCCGCACAGAGACCCAGTACTTC. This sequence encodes CASSRQGGSGSPRTETQYF.

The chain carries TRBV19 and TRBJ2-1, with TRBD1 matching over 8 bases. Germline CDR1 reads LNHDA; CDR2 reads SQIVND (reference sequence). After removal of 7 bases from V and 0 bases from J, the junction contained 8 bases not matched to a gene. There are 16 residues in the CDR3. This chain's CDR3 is CASTRVTGASYNEQFF. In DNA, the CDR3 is TGTGCCAGTACCAGGGTGACAGGGGCCTCCTACAATGAGCAGTTCTTC.

The CDR3 sequence is CASSSPWTGYSEQYF. In nucleotides, the CDR3 is TGTGCCAGCAGTTCCCCTTGGACAGGGTATTCCGAGCAGTACTTC. The rearrangement joins TRBV28 to TRBJ2-7; 8 bases match TRBD1. The junction had 11 bases not matched to a gene; V was cut back by 4 bases and J by 6 bases. Germline loops: CDR1 MDHEN, CDR2 SYDVKM. There are 15 residues in the CDR3.

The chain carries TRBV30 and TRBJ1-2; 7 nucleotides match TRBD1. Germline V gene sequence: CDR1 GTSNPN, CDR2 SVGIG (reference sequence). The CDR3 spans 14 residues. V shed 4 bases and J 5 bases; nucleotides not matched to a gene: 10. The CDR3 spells CAWIRAGGLYGYTF. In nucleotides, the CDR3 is TGTGCCTGGATCAGGGCAGGGGGTTTATATGGCTACACCTTC.

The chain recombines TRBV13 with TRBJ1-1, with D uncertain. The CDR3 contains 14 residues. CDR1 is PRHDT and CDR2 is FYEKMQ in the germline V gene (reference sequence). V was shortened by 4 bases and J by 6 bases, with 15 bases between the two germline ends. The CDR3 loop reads CASSSPRAQAEAFF. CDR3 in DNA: TGTGCCAGCAGCTCCCCGAGGGCGCAAGCTGAAGCTTTCTTT.

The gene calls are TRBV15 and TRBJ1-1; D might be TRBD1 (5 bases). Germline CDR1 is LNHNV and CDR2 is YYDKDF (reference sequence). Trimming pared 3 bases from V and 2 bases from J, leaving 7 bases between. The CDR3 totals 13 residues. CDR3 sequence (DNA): TGTGCCACCAGCAGCGGGGCAAACACTGAAGCTTTCTTT. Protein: CATSSGANTEAFF.

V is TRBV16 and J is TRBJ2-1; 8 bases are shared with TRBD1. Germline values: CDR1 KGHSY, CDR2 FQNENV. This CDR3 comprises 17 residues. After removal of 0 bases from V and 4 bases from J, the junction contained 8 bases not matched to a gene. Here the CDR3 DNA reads TGTGCCAGCAGCCAATCGCCCCGGGACAGGTTGTACAATGAGCAGTTCTTC. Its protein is CASSQSPRDRLYNEQFF. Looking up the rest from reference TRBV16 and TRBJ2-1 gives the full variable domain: GEEVAQTPKHLVRGEGQKAKLYCAPIKGHSYVFWYQQVLKNEFKFLISFQNENVFDETGMPKERFSAKCLPNSPCSLEIQATKLEDSAVYFCASSQSPRDRLYNEQFFGPGTRLTVL.

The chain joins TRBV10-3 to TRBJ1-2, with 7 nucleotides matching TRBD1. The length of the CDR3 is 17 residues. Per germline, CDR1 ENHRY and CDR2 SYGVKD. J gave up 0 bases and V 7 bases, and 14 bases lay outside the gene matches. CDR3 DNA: TGTGCCATCACTAACGACAGGGATGGTTCCCCTAACTATGGCTACACCTTC. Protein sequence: CAITNDRDGSPNYGYTF.